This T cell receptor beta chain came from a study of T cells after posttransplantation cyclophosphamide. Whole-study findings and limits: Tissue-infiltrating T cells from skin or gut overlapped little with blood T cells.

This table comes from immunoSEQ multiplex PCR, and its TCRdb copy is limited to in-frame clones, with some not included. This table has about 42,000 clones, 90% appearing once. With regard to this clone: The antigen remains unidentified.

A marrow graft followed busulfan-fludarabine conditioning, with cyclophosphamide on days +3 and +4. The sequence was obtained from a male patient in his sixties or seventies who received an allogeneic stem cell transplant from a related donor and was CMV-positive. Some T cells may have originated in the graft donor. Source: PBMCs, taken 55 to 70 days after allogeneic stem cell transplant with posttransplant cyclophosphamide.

DNA of the CDR3: TGCGCCAGCAGCCATATGGGACAGGGCGACCAGCCCCAGCATTTT. Translated: CASSHMGQGDQPQHF. The rearrangement uses TRBV4-1 and TRBJ1-5, with TRBD1 matching 9 bases. The CDR3 runs to 15 residues. The V gene end was trimmed by 3 bases and the J gene end by 7 bases; junction bases not matched to a gene: 7. The germline gives CDR1 MGHRA, CDR2 YSYEKL.